The entry below gives a single TCR beta chain sequence along with its context. Its matching antigen is unknown. Germline CDR1 reads SGHDN; CDR2 reads FVKESK. Trimming shortened V by 0 bases and J by 10 bases, and 13 bases separated the two germline ends. The CDR3 consists of 13 residues. The method was immunoSEQ multiplex PCR; TCRdb's version includes in-frame clones alone and lacks a portion of them. The table records more than 90,000 clones, roughly 79% of them present only once. Relapses following autologous stem cell transplantation were seen in all patients, with brentuximab vedotin exposure varying. The sample is drawn from a study of PD-1 blockade in classical Hodgkin lymphoma. Notes on the study in general: The study reported lower baseline TCR diversity in newly diagnosed patients than in healthy donors.

The sequences come from peripheral blood mononuclear cells (PBMCs), collected before the second cycle of nivolumab. The J gene is TRBJ2-7, the V gene TRBV14, with D unresolved. The sequence was collected from a human donor with classical Hodgkin lymphoma. Here the CDR3 reads CASSQDLGGGQYF. The CDR3 DNA follows: TGTGCCAGCAGCCAAGATCTTGGTGGTGGTCAGTACTTC.